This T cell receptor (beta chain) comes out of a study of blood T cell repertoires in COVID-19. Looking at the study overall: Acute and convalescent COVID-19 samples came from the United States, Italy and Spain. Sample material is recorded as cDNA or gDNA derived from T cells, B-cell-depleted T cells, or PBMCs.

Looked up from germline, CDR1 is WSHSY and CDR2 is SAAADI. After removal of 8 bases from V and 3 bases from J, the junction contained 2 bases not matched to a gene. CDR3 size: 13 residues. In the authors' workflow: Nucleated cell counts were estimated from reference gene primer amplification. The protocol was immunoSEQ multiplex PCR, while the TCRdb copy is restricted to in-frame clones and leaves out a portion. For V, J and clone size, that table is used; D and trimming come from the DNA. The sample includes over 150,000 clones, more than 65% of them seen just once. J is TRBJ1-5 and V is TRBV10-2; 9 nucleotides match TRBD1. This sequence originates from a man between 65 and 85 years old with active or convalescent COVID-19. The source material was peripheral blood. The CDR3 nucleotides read TGCGCCAGCGGGACAGGGTCCAATCAGCCCCAGCATTTT. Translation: CASGTGSNQPQHF.